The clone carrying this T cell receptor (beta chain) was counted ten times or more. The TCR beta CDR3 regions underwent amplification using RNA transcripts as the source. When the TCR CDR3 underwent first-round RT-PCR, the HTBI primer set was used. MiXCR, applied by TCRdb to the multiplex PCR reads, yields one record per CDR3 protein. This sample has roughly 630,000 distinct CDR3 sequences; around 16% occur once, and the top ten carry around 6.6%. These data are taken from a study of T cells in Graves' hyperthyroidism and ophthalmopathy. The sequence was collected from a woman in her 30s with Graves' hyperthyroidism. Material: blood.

In DNA form, the CDR3 reads TGTGCCAGCAGCCCAGCTAGCGGGAGGGCCGATGAGCAGTTCTTC. Encoded protein: CASSPASGRADEQFF. The V gene is TRBV7-9, the J gene TRBJ2-1; 12 nucleotides line up with TRBD2. This CDR3 comprises 15 residues. CDR1 is SEHNR and CDR2 is FQNEAQ in the germline V gene (reference sequence). The V segment lost 5 bases and the J segment 8 bases; nucleotides outside the gene matches: 7. The whole variable domain, filled in from reference TRBV7-9 and TRBJ2-1, reads DTGVSQNPRHKITKRGQNVTFRCDPISEHNRLYWYRQTLGQGPEFLTYFQNEAQLEKSRLLSDRFSAERPKGSFSTLEIQRTEQGDSAMYLCASSPASGRADEQFFGPGTRLTVL.